The 8 T cell receptor beta chains in this list originate from one sample, sequenced in a study of T cell responses to AZD1222 COVID-19 vaccine. TCRdb's table, derived via immunoSEQ multiplex PCR, lists solely in-frame clones and lacks some. Of hundreds of thousands of clones in the sample, roughly 93% were seen once. The sample consisted of peripheral blood, taken 28 days after the second AZD1222 dose. These receptor sequences come from an adult who received the AZD1222 COVID-19 vaccine.

J is TRBJ2-3 and V is TRBV3-1 (or the pseudogene TRBV3-2); no reliable D call. This CDR3 contains 16 residues. V lost 4 bases to trimming and J lost 3 bases, with 17 bases between them. Germline assignment: CDR1 LGHDT and CDR2 YNNKEL (reference sequence). The CDR3 bases are TGTGCCAGCAGCCCCCCTCGGCGTCCAAAGACAGATACGCAGTATTTT. Translation: CASSPPRRPKTDTQYF.

The chain is built from TRBV7-9 and TRBJ1-1; the D gene is possibly TRBD1 (5 bases). This CDR3 is 14 amino acids long. In germline, CDR1 is SEHNR, CDR2 FQNEAQ (reference sequence). Trimming took off 2 bases at V and 3 bases at J, with 10 bases between the two ends. CDR3 region: CASSLQGFYTEAFF. The CDR3 nucleotides are TGTGCCAGCAGCTTACAGGGATTTTACACTGAAGCTTTCTTT.

V is TRBV28 and J is TRBJ1-5; 7 bases fit TRBD1. Per the germline V gene, CDR1 is MDHEN and CDR2 is SYDVKM. The CDR3 totals 13 residues. J was trimmed by 4 bases and V by 7 bases; bases with no gene match: 4. DNA for the CDR3: TGTGCCAGCATCGAGGGGGCAAATCAGCCCCAGCATTTT. It yields the protein CASIEGANQPQHF. The entire variable domain, with the rest obtained from reference TRBV28 and TRBJ1-5, is as follows: DVKVTQSSRYLVKRTGEKVFLECVQDMDHENMFWYRQDPGLGLRLIYFSYDVKMKEKGDIPEGYSVSREKKERFSLILESASTNQTSMYLCASIEGANQPQHFGDGTRLSIL.

DNA of the CDR3: TGTGCCAGCAGCCCGGGGACTAGCGGGAGGGATACGCAGTATTTT. Translating gives CASSPGTSGRDTQYF. The V gene is TRBV7-3, the J gene TRBJ2-3, with TRBD2 identical over 15 bases. Trimming cost V 5 bases and J 6 bases; bases outside gene matches: 3. In germline, CDR1 is SGHTA, CDR2 FQGTGA. The CDR3 length is 15 residues.

V and J are TRBV28 and TRBJ2-7; D remains unclear. V was trimmed by 8 bases and J by 7 bases, leaving 18 bases between them. Germline lookup yields CDR1 MDHEN and CDR2 SYDVKM. The CDR3 length is 13 residues. The CDR3 sequence is CASGNPRTGEQYF. The DNA for the CDR3 is TGTGCCAGCGGCAACCCCCGCACTGGGGAGCAGTACTTC.

The chain joins TRBV2 to TRBJ2-4, with D possibly being TRBD1 (5 bases). Germline CDR1 reads SNHLY; CDR2 reads FYNNEI. V lost 4 bases and J lost 0, with 10 bases in between. The CDR3 is made up of 15 amino acids. CDR3 residues: CASSGDRIAKNIQYF. CDR3 DNA sequence: TGTGCCAGCAGTGGAGACAGAATAGCCAAAAACATTCAGTACTTC.

The rearrangement links TRBV25-1 to TRBJ2-3; weak D call: TRBD2 (6 bases). The germline V and J ends were trimmed by 5 bases and 2 bases, with 14 bases remaining between them. The V gene's germline CDR1 is MGHDK and CDR2 SYGVNS. The CDR3 extends over 15 amino acids. CDR3 nucleotide sequence: TGTGCCAGCAGTATACCGGGACTGAACACAGATACGCAGTATTTT. Protein sequence: CASSIPGLNTDTQYF.

The chain is built from TRBV4-1 and TRBJ1-3; D is uncertain. Trimming took 1 base from V and 0 from J, leaving 10 bases between them. The CDR3 is 16 residues long. Germline V gives CDR1 MGHRA, CDR2 YSYEKL. The chain's CDR3 is CASSQGILVSGNTIYF. The CDR3 nucleotides are TGCGCCAGCAGCCAAGGGATCCTAGTCTCTGGAAACACCATATATTTT.